This T cell receptor beta chain was sequenced for a study of cytomegalovirus exposure and HLA in healthy donors. Germline lookup yields CDR1 LGHNA and CDR2 YSLEER. The CDR3 contains 15 residues. V lost 0 bases and J lost 2, with 8 bases in between. Primers: 60 Vbeta forward and 13 Jbeta reverse. Assay used: immunoSEQ multiplex PCR; TCRdb lists only in-frame clones, some missing. The sample has approximately 87,000 clones, 81% seen once; the top ten hold about 4.4%. The chain joins TRBV4-3 to TRBJ2-1; D is undetermined. The source of this sequence is a woman between 70 and 85 years old in good health and CMV-seropositive. Source material: PBMCs. CDR3 protein: CASSQETQTYNEQFF. In nucleotides, the CDR3 is TGCGCCAGCAGCCAAGAAACCCAGACCTACAATGAGCAGTTCTTC.